This TCR beta chain was obtained from a study of response to subunit inactivated influenza vaccine. The CDR3 has 15 residues. V lost 5 bases, J lost 6 bases, and 18 bases lay in between. Germline lookup yields CDR1 MGHDK and CDR2 SYGVNS. A note on this clonotype: The antigen remains undetermined.

MiXCR, applied by TCRdb to the RT-PCR reads, yields one record per CDR3 protein. The sample includes approximately 500,000 distinct CDR3 sequences, 10% to 15% seen only once; the top ten take around 13%. Study-level points and caveats: Authors suggested that a seasonal influenza vaccination recruits few new T cells each time.

The chain couples TRBV25-1 to TRBJ2-3; D gene unclear. The receptor comes from a man aged 50 to 59 who received an inactivated influenza vaccine. The input for sequencing was PBMCs from blood, taken more than 35 days after vaccination. The CDR3 loop is CASSSHLGFADTQYF. CDR3 DNA sequence: TGTGCCAGCAGTTCCCACTTGGGCTTTGCGGATACGCAGTATTTT.